This is a list of T cell receptor beta chains from one sample in a study of cytomegalovirus exposure and HLA in healthy donors. TCRdb keeps only in-frame clones here, not all; method: immunoSEQ multiplex PCR. Of 210,000 or so clones listed, less than 85% were seen once; the top ten hold 0.2% to 0.25%. Sequenced: PBMCs. These receptors originate from a girl aged 2 to 9 in good health and CMV-seronegative. Both conserved end residues are part of each CDR3. D genes are given only for firm matches. Not every row has a clone size; where given, it reads once, few, many or a size class.

TRBJ1-4 | once | TRBV15 | NA | TGTGCCACCAGCAGAGTTGAGAGCGGGGCGGGGGGACTGTTTTTT | CATSRVESGAGGLFF
TRBJ1-1 | NA | TRBV27 | NA | TGTGCCAGCAGTTTATTCGGGGGGCCCACTGAAGCTTTCTTT | CASSLFGGPTEAFF
TRBJ1-5 | NA | TRBV27 | NA | TGTGCCAGCAGTTTAAGAAAGGAGGCCTTACATCAGCCCCAGCATTTT | CASSLRKEALHQPQHF
TRBJ2-5 | once | TRBV6-6 | TRBD1 | TGTGCCAGCAGTTTTTCCGGACAGGGGAGAGAGACCCAGTACTTC | CASSFSGQGRETQYF
TRBJ2-5 | NA | TRBV29-1 | NA | TGCAGCGTATCGCAAGGGGATGGAAGGGAGACCCAGTACTTC | CSVSQGDGRETQYF
TRBJ1-2 | NA | TRBV5-1 | NA | TGCGCCAGCAGCTTGGGGGCAGGGTCTGGCTACACCTTC | CASSLGAGSGYTF
TRBJ1-2 | NA | TRBV2 | NA | TGTGCCAGCCTCGTCAGGGGATATGGCTACACCTTC | CASLVRGYGYTF
TRBJ2-2 | few | TRBV7-3 | NA | TGTGCCAGCAGTCAGGGGGGATTCGCGAACACCGGGGAGCTGTTTTTT | CASSQGGFANTGELFF
TRBJ1-5 | few | TRBV4-1 | NA | TGCGCCAGCAGCCAAGTCTTTGGCAATCAGCCCCAGCATTTT | CASSQVFGNQPQHF
TRBJ1-2 | NA | TRBV5-1 | NA | TGCGCCAGCAGCTTGGCGGCAGGGGAAGTCTATGGCTACACCTTC | CASSLAAGEVYGYTF
TRBJ2-5 | NA | TRBV9 | NA | TGTGCCAGCAGCGTAGAATCGTCAGTGGGGGGATGGGCCCAGTACTTC | CASSVESSVGGWAQYF
TRBJ1-3 | few | TRBV19 | NA | TGTGCCAGTATCGCCGGGGGGCTCTCTGGAAACACCATATATTTT | CASIAGGLSGNTIYF
TRBJ2-1 | few | TRBV7-3 | NA | TGTGCCAGCGGCCACCCTGACAATGAGCAGTTCTTC | CASGHPDNEQFF